One and the same sample provided the 24 T cell receptor beta chains below, sequenced in a study of low-dose radiotherapy and immunotherapy resistance in tumors. Time point meaning: before trial treatment. cDNA synthesis used a TRAV/TRBV-specific primer set for both chains. Over roughly 19 PCR cycles, TCRs were amplified from a constant-region primer and V-primer adapter. TCRdb redid the calling of the reads with MiXCR, one entry per CDR3 protein. The table shows 80,000 to 90,000 distinct CDR3 sequences, with 15% to 20% occurring only once. The material sequenced was PBMCs, taken before treatment. The receptors originated from a male donor with prostate cancer.

This clonotype was counted ten times or more. V gene TRBV27 combines with J gene TRBJ2-6; D gene unclear. Germline CDR1 and CDR2: MNHEY and SMNVEV (reference sequence). The length of the CDR3 is 14 residues. V was pared by 1 base and J by 4 bases, with 5 bases between. The CDR3 here is CASSLFPGANVLTF. CDR3 nucleotide sequence: TGTGCCAGCAGTTTATTTCCAGGGGCCAACGTCCTGACTTTC.

The sample holds a few counts of this clonotype. The chain employs TRBV6-1 and TRBJ2-1; 7 bases are shared with TRBD1. The CDR3 has 14 amino acids. Germline assignment: CDR1 MNHNS and CDR2 SASEGT. The J segment lost 9 bases and the V segment lost 2 bases, leaving 7 bases of the junction unmatched. CDR3 bases: TGTGCCAGCAGTGAAAGGGGGAAGGGGGCTGAGCAGTTCTTC. This encodes CASSERGKGAEQFF.

This clonotype was seen repeatedly, ten times or more. V and J are TRBV5-1 and TRBJ2-5, with D perhaps matching TRBD1 (5 bases). V gave up 2 bases and J gave up 1 base, with 6 bases separating them. Germline V gives CDR1 SGHRS, CDR2 YFSETQ. CDR3 length: 13 amino acids. CDR3 amino acids: CASSFTGQETQYF. The CDR3 DNA sequence: TGCGCCAGCAGCTTCACAGGCCAAGAGACCCAGTACTTC.

There are many counts of this clonotype. The chain has TRBV29-1 and TRBJ2-2, with 11 nucleotides matching TRBD1. Per the germline V gene, CDR1 is SQVTM and CDR2 is ANQGSEA. This CDR3 has 15 amino acids. Trimming at V came to 0 bases and at J to 4 bases, leaving 1 base not matched to a gene. CDR3 sequence reads: CSVEDGTGGTGELFF. The CDR3 bases are TGCAGCGTTGAAGATGGGACAGGGGGCACCGGGGAGCTGTTTTTT.

This clonotype was observed at least ten times. The chain couples TRBV27 to TRBJ2-3; 9 nucleotides agree with TRBD2. This CDR3 is built from 15 residues. Germline V CDR1 and CDR2: MNHEY, SMNVEV (reference sequence). V gave up 5 bases and J gave up 1 base; unmatched junction bases: 4. The CDR3 nucleotides are TGTGCCAGCAGTCCACGGACTAGCGGCACAGATACGCAGTATTTT. As protein: CASSPRTSGTDTQYF.

This clonotype occurred many times. The rearrangement uses TRBV5-1 and TRBJ2-3; a weak D match, TRBD1 (5 bases). Trimming took off 4 bases at V and 3 bases at J, with 9 bases between the two ends. Germline V gene lookup returns CDR1 SGHRS and CDR2 YFSETQ. This CDR3 comprises 13 residues. In DNA form, the CDR3 reads TGCGCCAGCAGCCCCCAGGGAACAGATACGCAGTATTTT. This encodes CASSPQGTDTQYF. The entire variable domain, with the rest obtained from reference TRBV5-1 and TRBJ2-3, is as follows: KAGVTQTPRYLIKTRGQQVTLSCSPISGHRSVSWYQQTPGQGLQFLFEYFSETQRNKGNFPGRFSGRQFSNSRSEMNVSTLELGDSALYLCASSPQGTDTQYFGPGTRLTVL.

At least ten counts were recorded for this clonotype. This chain joins TRBV6-2 or TRBV6-3 and TRBJ1-1; 9 bases agree with TRBD1. This CDR3 region has 16 residues. Germline V lookup: CDR1 MNHEY, CDR2 SVGEGT. The trim removed 0 bases at V and 5 bases at J, leaving 7 bases unmatched. The CDR3 protein is CASSYSAGTGYTEAFF. CDR3 DNA sequence: TGTGCCAGCAGTTACTCGGCCGGGACAGGGTATACTGAAGCTTTCTTT.

This clonotype occurred many times. This chain uses TRBV7-6 with TRBJ1-1; tentatively, D is TRBD1 (6 bases). The V gene lost 5 bases and the J gene lost 4 bases, with 17 bases spanning the gap. Germline V gene lookup returns CDR1 SGHVS and CDR2 FNYEAQ. This CDR3 has 15 residues. The DNA of the CDR3 is TGTGCCAGCAGCCCAGACGGGGGGGCTGGCACTGAAGCTTTCTTT. The encoded protein is CASSPDGGAGTEAFF.

This clonotype was observed at least ten times. This rearrangement joins TRBV13 to TRBJ2-2; TRBD2 aligns across 7 bases. The germline V gene has CDR1 PRHDT and CDR2 FYEKMQ (reference sequence). J gave up 3 bases and V 6 bases, and 4 bases lay outside the gene matches. This CDR3 contains 14 residues. The CDR3 loop is CASRRGRDTGELFF. The CDR3 DNA sequence: TGTGCCAGCAGGCGGGGGAGAGACACCGGGGAGCTGTTTTTT.

For this clonotype: It is unclear where the CDR3 begins or ends on the DNA, so no DNA is shown, and the CDR3 is as TCRdb lists it. V gene TRBV14 combines with J gene TRBJ1-4; the table's D call, TRBD1, was not checked against the DNA. From its first to its last residue, the CDR3 has 17 amino acids. Germline assignment: CDR1 SGHDN and CDR2 FVKESK. CDR3 sequence reads: CASSQGGPGVNEKLFFF.

The rearrangement joins TRBV14 to TRBJ2-1; D unresolved. This CDR3 is built from 17 residues. Germline lookup yields CDR1 SGHDN and CDR2 FVKESK. V shed 2 bases and J shed 4 bases, with 18 bases lying between them. The CDR3 DNA reads TGTGCCAGCAGCCAACGGTCTTCCGTGCCCCCTTACAATGAGCAGTTCTTC. Translation: CASSQRSSVPPYNEQFF.

This clonotype was observed at least ten times. The V gene is TRBV3-1, the J gene TRBJ2-7; D is perhaps TRBD2 (5 bases). The V and J ends lost 4 bases and 3 bases respectively, with 10 bases between them. The CDR3 consists of 13 residues. Germline CDR1 LGHDT, CDR2 YNNKEL (reference sequence). The DNA of the CDR3 is TGTGCCAGCAGCCCCGGGATACACTACGAGCAGTACTTC. It is translated as CASSPGIHYEQYF.

Ten or more counts support this clonotype. This chain links TRBV19 with TRBJ1-4; D is unclear. This CDR3 comprises 15 residues. The ends were cut back, 8 bases at V and 0 bases at J, with 13 bases in the middle. Germline V gene lookup returns CDR1 LNHDA and CDR2 SQIVND (reference sequence). CDR3 residues: CASLSGFATNEKLFF. CDR3 nucleotide sequence: TGTGCCAGTCTCTCCGGGTTTGCAACTAATGAAAAACTGTTTTTT.

In the case of this clonotype: Since a much larger clone is just one base distant, this may be a read error. The rearrangement joins TRBV19 to TRBJ2-3; 8 nucleotides align to TRBD2. This CDR3 has 13 residues. Germline V gene data show CDR1 as LNHDA and CDR2 as SQIVND (reference sequence). The CDR3 reads CSSSKAGVDTQYF. CDR3 DNA sequence: TGTTCCAGTAGTAAAGCGGGGGTAGATACGCAGTATTTT.

This clonotype appeared many times. The genes are TRBV6-2 or TRBV6-3 and TRBJ1-1; D gene uncertain. This CDR3 region has 13 residues. Germline CDR1 reads MNHEY; CDR2 reads SVGEGT. Trimming pared 0 bases from V and 5 bases from J, leaving 7 bases between. The chain's CDR3 is CASSYSMGTEAFF. DNA for the CDR3: TGTGCCAGCAGTTACTCGATGGGGACTGAAGCTTTCTTT.

In this sample, this clonotype turned up many times. This sequence joins TRBV7-6 and TRBJ2-2, with a tentative D call TRBD1 (6 bases). Germline values: CDR1 SGHVS, CDR2 FNYEAQ. The CDR3 consists of 14 residues. Trimming shortened V by 5 bases and J by 0 bases, and 7 bases separated the two germline ends. The CDR3: CASSRTANTGELFF. The CDR3 bases are TGTGCCAGCAGCCGGACAGCGAACACCGGGGAGCTGTTTTTT.

This clonotype was seen repeatedly, ten times or more. The rearrangement links TRBV21-1 to TRBJ2-7; the listed D gene, TRBD1, was not tested against the DNA. TRBV21-1 is tagged as a pseudogene. The CDR3 has 13 residues. The CDR3 region is CASIRRGSYEQYF. CDR3 DNA sequence: TGTGCCAGCATCCGCAGGGGTTCCTACGAGCAGTACTTC.

This chain connects TRBV29-1 to TRBJ1-4; D possibly corresponds to TRBD1 (5 bases). Germline CDR1 is SQVTM and CDR2 is ANQGSEA. The CDR3 is made up of 10 amino acids. CDR3 sequence (DNA): TGCATCTATACCCCAGGGAAACTGTTTTTT. Protein: CIYTPGKLFF.

This clonotype has at least ten counts. The V and J genes are TRBV3-1 and TRBJ1-3; 11 bases line up with TRBD1. V gave up 4 bases and J gave up 4 bases; unmatched junction bases: 9. The length of the CDR3 is 17 residues. CDR1 and CDR2 from the germline V gene are LGHDT and YNNKEL (reference sequence). Written as DNA, the CDR3 is TGTGCCAGCAGCCCCGCCGGACAGGGGGCGAAGGGAAACACCATATATTTT. Amino acid sequence: CASSPAGQGAKGNTIYF.

This clonotype was seen many times. The chain recombines TRBV27 with TRBJ1-5; D is possibly TRBD1 (5 bases). Trimming stripped 0 bases from V and 6 bases from J, with 9 bases between. The CDR3 length is 14 residues. The germline V gene encodes CDR1 MNHEY and CDR2 SMNVEV (reference sequence). CDR3 bases: TGTGCCAGCAGTTTATCCAGGGCCGGTCAGCCCCAGCATTTT. Its translation: CASSLSRAGQPQHF.

V gene TRBV2 combines with J gene TRBJ1-1; no firm D call. CDR3 size: 14 residues. CDR1 is SNHLY and CDR2 is FYNNEI in the germline V gene. Between the trimmed V and J ends, which lost 5 bases and 4 bases, there was a span of 14 bases. The CDR3 DNA reads as TGTGCCAGCAGTTATCCGGGCAAAACCACTGAAGCTTTCTTT. Its protein product is CASSYPGKTTEAFF.

This clonotype was detected ten times or more. The rearrangement uses TRBV20-1 and TRBJ1-3; the D is unclear. Germline loops: CDR1 DFQATT, CDR2 SNEGSKA (reference sequence). Between the trimmed V and J ends, which lost 5 bases and 0 bases, there was a span of 14 bases. The CDR3 has 15 residues. CDR3 in amino acids: CSAAEGASSGNTIYF. In DNA, the CDR3 is TGCAGTGCTGCGGAGGGCGCATCCTCTGGAAACACCATATATTTT.

The V and J genes are TRBV5-1 and TRBJ2-7; 12 nucleotides match TRBD1. The V and J ends lost 4 bases and 4 bases, in that order; junction bases with no gene match: 6. CDR3 length equals 15 residues. Germline CDR1 SGHRS, CDR2 YFSETQ. CDR3 sequence: CASSQGTGGWYEQYF. DNA for the CDR3: TGCGCCAGCAGCCAGGGGACAGGGGGCTGGTACGAGCAGTACTTC.

This clonotype was detected many times. V usage is TRBV7-3 and J usage is TRBJ2-2; TRBD1 or TRBD2 may be the D gene (5 bases each). The V gene's germline CDR1 is SGHTA and CDR2 FQGTGA. The CDR3 contains 15 residues. The V end was cut by 2 bases, the J end by 7 bases, with 14 bases between. CDR3 sequence: CASSLSRGADGELFF. The DNA for the CDR3 is TGTGCCAGCAGCTTATCTCGAGGGGCGGACGGGGAGCTGTTTTTT.